A selection of T cell receptor beta chains follows, all from one sample in a study of T-cell reconstitution after alpha-beta-depleted transplantation in children. TCRdb independently ran MiXCR on the PCR reads; one entry per CDR3 protein. Counted here are hundreds of thousands of distinct CDR3 sequences, over 10% occurring once; the ten biggest clones make up over 2%. The material was PBMCs, mostly from graft donor cells, obtained 360 days after TCRalphabeta/CD19-depleted stem cell transplant. The receptor set was obtained from a male patient younger than 18 who had a stem cell transplant for acute myeloid leukemia, so the T cells may come from the graft donor. CDR3s include the opening cysteine and the closing phenylalanine or tryptophan. D genes are given only for firm matches. Size is stated for part of the rows, as once, few or many counts, or as a class when the clone is expanded.

V gene: TRBV12-3/TRBV12-4; J gene: TRBJ2-7; clone size: NA; D gene: NA; CDR3 protein: CASTRITGSSAEQYF; CDR3 DNA: TGTGCCAGCACCAGAATTACAGGTTCCTCTGCCGAGCAGTACTTC
V gene: TRBV4-3; J gene: TRBJ2-7; clone size: NA; D gene: NA; CDR3 protein: CASSQELTYEQYF; CDR3 DNA: TGCGCCAGCAGCCAAGAGCTTACCTACGAGCAGTACTTC
V gene: TRBV20-1; J gene: TRBJ2-2; clone size: few; D gene: NA; CDR3 protein: CSARIGRTGNTGELFF; CDR3 DNA: TGCAGTGCTAGAATAGGGAGGACCGGGAACACCGGGGAGCTGTTTTTT
V gene: TRBV9; J gene: TRBJ2-1; clone size: many; D gene: TRBD2; CDR3 protein: CASSVNRGLADYNEQFF; CDR3 DNA: TGTGCCAGCAGCGTAAATAGGGGACTAGCGGATTACAATGAGCAGTTCTTC
V gene: TRBV10-3; J gene: TRBJ2-7; clone size: NA; D gene: NA; CDR3 protein: CAISIGQGVPYEQYF; CDR3 DNA: TGTGCCATCAGCATAGGTCAGGGCGTCCCCTACGAGCAGTACTTC
V gene: TRBV29-1; J gene: TRBJ2-1; clone size: NA; D gene: NA; CDR3 protein: CSVNGGRRDNEQFF; CDR3 DNA: TGCAGCGTTAATGGAGGGAGGCGGGACAATGAGCAGTTCTTC
V gene: TRBV28; J gene: TRBJ2-7; clone size: few; D gene: TRBD2; CDR3 protein: CASSLCGLAETYEQYF; CDR3 DNA: TGTGCCAGCAGTTTATGCGGACTAGCGGAGACCTACGAGCAGTACTTC
V gene: TRBV28; J gene: TRBJ1-5; clone size: NA; D gene: TRBD1; CDR3 protein: CATRGGTGGNQPQHF; CDR3 DNA: TGTGCCACGCGAGGCGGGACAGGGGGAAATCAGCCCCAGCATTTT
V gene: TRBV7-8; J gene: TRBJ2-3; clone size: many; D gene: NA; CDR3 protein: CASSPWTYTTDTQYF; CDR3 DNA: TGTGCCAGCAGCCCATGGACCTATACCACAGATACGCAGTATTTT
V gene: TRBV29-1; J gene: TRBJ2-1; clone size: many; D gene: TRBD1; CDR3 protein: CSVDLVGTGFYPNEQFF; CDR3 DNA: TGCAGCGTTGACTTGGTAGGGACAGGGTTTTACCCCAATGAGCAGTTCTTC
V gene: TRBV28; J gene: TRBJ2-1; clone size: few; D gene: NA; CDR3 protein: CASSPGGIEAHEQFF; CDR3 DNA: TGTGCCAGCAGTCCAGGTGGCATTGAGGCCCATGAGCAGTTCTTC
V gene: TRBV28; J gene: TRBJ2-1; clone size: many; D gene: NA; CDR3 protein: CASSPFLEQFF; CDR3 DNA: TGTGCCAGCAGTCCCTTTCTTGAGCAGTTCTTC
V gene: TRBV28; J gene: TRBJ2-3; clone size: many; D gene: TRBD2; CDR3 protein: CASSRSGRAPDTQYF; CDR3 DNA: TGTGCCAGCAGCCGTAGCGGGAGGGCCCCAGATACGCAGTATTTT
V gene: TRBV6-2/TRBV6-3; J gene: TRBJ2-7; clone size: few; D gene: NA; CDR3 protein: CASRTFVTATYEQYF; CDR3 DNA: TGTGCCAGCAGGACCTTTGTTACAGCTACCTACGAGCAGTACTTC
V gene: TRBV24-1; J gene: TRBJ2-1; clone size: once; D gene: TRBD2; CDR3 protein: CATSALAETSSYNEQFF; CDR3 DNA: TGTGCCACCAGTGCACTAGCGGAGACAAGCTCCTACAATGAGCAGTTCTTC
V gene: TRBV7-9; J gene: TRBJ2-7; clone size: few; D gene: NA; CDR3 protein: CASSFLEHEQYF; CDR3 DNA: TGTGCCAGCAGCTTTCTAGAACACGAGCAGTACTTC
V gene: TRBV11-2; J gene: TRBJ2-1; clone size: few; D gene: TRBD2; CDR3 protein: CASSLPGLASREQFF; CDR3 DNA: TGTGCCAGCAGCCTACCGGGACTAGCGTCTCGTGAGCAGTTCTTC
V gene: TRBV20-1; J gene: TRBJ2-3; clone size: NA; D gene: NA; CDR3 protein: CSASAASLSTDTQYF; CDR3 DNA: TGCAGTGCTAGTGCGGCTAGCCTAAGCACAGATACGCAGTATTTT
V gene: TRBV7-3; J gene: TRBJ2-2; clone size: few; D gene: NA; CDR3 protein: CASSLMGLGTGELFF; CDR3 DNA: TGTGCCAGCAGCTTAATGGGCCTGGGGACCGGGGAGCTGTTTTTT
V gene: TRBV29-1; J gene: TRBJ2-3; clone size: many; D gene: NA; CDR3 protein: CSVEVDTDTQYF; CDR3 DNA: TGCAGCGTTGAGGTGGACACAGATACGCAGTATTTT
V gene: TRBV7-2; J gene: TRBJ2-5; clone size: few; D gene: NA; CDR3 protein: CASSLVPREEETQYF; CDR3 DNA: TGTGCCAGCAGCTTAGTACCCAGGGAGGAGGAGACCCAGTACTTC
V gene: TRBV30; J gene: TRBJ2-7; clone size: NA; D gene: TRBD1; CDR3 protein: CAGTGGFYEQYF; CDR3 DNA: TGTGCCGGGACAGGGGGATTCTACGAGCAGTACTTC
V gene: TRBV6-5; J gene: TRBJ2-1; clone size: NA; D gene: TRBD2; CDR3 protein: CASSYPSGSMNEQFF; CDR3 DNA: TGTGCCAGCAGTTACCCGAGCGGGAGCATGAATGAGCAGTTCTTC
V gene: TRBV2; J gene: TRBJ2-2; clone size: few; D gene: NA; CDR3 protein: CASSVLRRDLNTGELFF; CDR3 DNA: TGTGCCAGCAGTGTATTGAGACGGGATCTGAACACCGGGGAGCTGTTTTTT
V gene: TRBV11-3; J gene: TRBJ2-4; clone size: few; D gene: NA; CDR3 protein: CASSLGGGVGIQYF; CDR3 DNA: TGTGCCAGCAGCTTAGGTGGTGGAGTAGGCATTCAGTACTTC
V gene: TRBV7-8; J gene: TRBJ2-1; clone size: NA; D gene: TRBD2; CDR3 protein: CASSLVPAGGDNEQFF; CDR3 DNA: TGTGCCAGCAGCTTAGTCCCGGCGGGAGGTGACAATGAGCAGTTCTTC
V gene: TRBV12-3/TRBV12-4; J gene: TRBJ2-3; clone size: NA; D gene: TRBD2; CDR3 protein: CASKPRGGLTQYF; CDR3 DNA: TGTGCCAGCAAACCTCGGGGGGGCCTGACGCAGTATTTT
V gene: TRBV3-1; J gene: TRBJ1-5; clone size: NA; D gene: NA; CDR3 protein: CASSQASGNQPQHF; CDR3 DNA: TGTGCCAGCAGCCAGGCCAGCGGCAATCAGCCCCAGCATTTT
V gene: TRBV11-2; J gene: TRBJ2-7; clone size: NA; D gene: NA; CDR3 protein: CASSLDLVGTGRDYEQYF; CDR3 DNA: TGTGCCAGCAGCTTAGATTTAGTGGGGACCGGCCGGGACTACGAGCAGTACTTC
V gene: TRBV29-1; J gene: TRBJ2-2; clone size: many; D gene: NA; CDR3 protein: CSVERGVGTGELFF; CDR3 DNA: TGCAGCGTTGAAAGGGGGGTCGGGACCGGGGAGCTGTTTTTT
V gene: TRBV12-3/TRBV12-4; J gene: TRBJ2-7; clone size: NA; D gene: TRBD1; CDR3 protein: CASRAGGAAHEQYF; CDR3 DNA: TGTGCCAGCAGGGCAGGGGGCGCGGCCCACGAGCAGTACTTC
V gene: TRBV5-1; J gene: TRBJ1-5; clone size: few; D gene: NA; CDR3 protein: CASSIWPVDQVRSNQPQHF; CDR3 DNA: TGCGCCAGCAGCATATGGCCAGTGGATCAAGTGAGGAGCAATCAGCCCCAGCATTTT
V gene: TRBV28; J gene: TRBJ1-2; clone size: NA; D gene: NA; CDR3 protein: CASNYWGRYYGYTF; CDR3 DNA: TGTGCCAGCAACTACTGGGGGCGCTACTATGGCTACACCTTC
V gene: TRBV12-3/TRBV12-4; J gene: TRBJ2-5; clone size: few; D gene: NA; CDR3 protein: CASSRFGNQETQYF; CDR3 DNA: TGTGCCAGCAGCCGCTTCGGGAACCAAGAGACCCAGTACTTC
V gene: TRBV11-2; J gene: TRBJ2-1; clone size: NA; D gene: NA; CDR3 protein: CASSLSPRSYNEQFF; CDR3 DNA: TGTGCCAGCAGCTTGTCCCCGCGCTCCTACAATGAGCAGTTCTTC
V gene: TRBV20-1; J gene: TRBJ2-1; clone size: many; D gene: NA; CDR3 protein: CSAARRPSYNEQFF; CDR3 DNA: TGCAGTGCAGCGCGGAGACCCTCCTACAATGAGCAGTTCTTC
V gene: TRBV7-2; J gene: TRBJ2-7; clone size: many; D gene: TRBD1; CDR3 protein: CASSRLTGQGTYEQYF; CDR3 DNA: TGTGCCAGCAGCCGCTTAACAGGACAGGGTACCTACGAGCAGTACTTC
V gene: TRBV15; J gene: TRBJ2-2; clone size: few; D gene: TRBD2; CDR3 protein: CATRRGGGAGELFF; CDR3 DNA: TGTGCCACCCGACGGGGGGGAGGAGCCGGGGAGCTGTTTTTT